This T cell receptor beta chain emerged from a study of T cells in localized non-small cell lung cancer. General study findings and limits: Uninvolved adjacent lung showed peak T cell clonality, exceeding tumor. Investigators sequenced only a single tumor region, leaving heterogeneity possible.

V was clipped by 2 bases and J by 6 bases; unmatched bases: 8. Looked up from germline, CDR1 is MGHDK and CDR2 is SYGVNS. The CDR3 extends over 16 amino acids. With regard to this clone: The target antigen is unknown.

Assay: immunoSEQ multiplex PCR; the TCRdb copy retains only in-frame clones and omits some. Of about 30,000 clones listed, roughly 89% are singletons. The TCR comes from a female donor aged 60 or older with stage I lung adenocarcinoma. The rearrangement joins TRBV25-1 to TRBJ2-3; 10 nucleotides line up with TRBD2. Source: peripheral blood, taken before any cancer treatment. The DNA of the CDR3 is TGTGCCAGCAGTGAACGGGCTAGCGGGAGTACGGATACGCAGTATTTT. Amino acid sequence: CASSERASGSTDTQYF.